This passage covers 25 T cell receptor beta chains from one sample sequenced in a study of blood T cells in healthy people across ages. Next came a second PCR, run for about 6 to 11 cycles, which used a sample-barcoded 5' primer along with a J-beta primer mix. TCRdb re-analysed the 5' RACE reads in MiXCR, keeping a single row per CDR3 protein. The top ten clones hold roughly 12% of a sample with fewer than 2,000,000 distinct CDR3 sequences, roughly 32% of them seen once. Material: blood. The receptors derive from a woman aged 25 to 39 in good health.

As for this clonotype: An end of the junction differs from the germline gene, which may be a read error. The V and J genes are TRBV20-1 and TRBJ1-4; 11 nucleotides match TRBD1. Germline-derived CDR1 and CDR2 are DFQATT and SNEGSKA (reference sequence). The CDR3 consists of 13 residues. The CDR3 nucleotides are TGCAGTGCGAGGGACAGGGGGAGAGAAAAACGGTTTTTT. It specifies CSARDRGREKRFF.

This clonotype was observed a handful of times. This chain connects TRBV3-1 to TRBJ2-3; perhaps TRBD2 as D (6 bases). From germline, CDR1 is LGHDT and CDR2 YNNKEL (reference sequence). V lost 4 bases, J lost 0 bases, and 11 bases lay in between. CDR3 length: 15 residues. DNA for the CDR3: TGTGCCAGCAGCCCCTGGGGGGAAAGCACAGATACGCAGTATTTT. It translates to CASSPWGESTDTQYF.

The chain is built from TRBV3-1 and TRBJ1-1, with D perhaps TRBD1 (5 bases). Trimming shortened V by 0 bases and J by 1 base, and 12 bases separated the two germline ends. Germline CDR1 is LGHDT and CDR2 is YNNKEL (reference sequence). The CDR3 is made up of 16 amino acids. The CDR3 reads CASSQEPGRKNTEAFF. The DNA of the CDR3 is TGTGCCAGCAGCCAAGAACCGGGACGCAAGAACACTGAAGCTTTCTTT.

The table lists this clonotype with a few counts. This rearrangement joins TRBV9 to TRBJ2-1; D tentatively reads TRBD1 or TRBD2 (5 bases each). Germline V gene sequence: CDR1 SGDLS, CDR2 YYNGEE. The CDR3 has 18 amino acids. V was cut by 3 bases and J by 0 bases, with 19 bases left in between. The CDR3 DNA sequence: TGTGCCAGCAGCGCCTCGCCCCTGCGTGGGGGCTCCTACAATGAGCAGTTCTTC. Amino acids: CASSASPLRGGSYNEQFF.

This clonotype was seen repeatedly, ten times or more. V usage is TRBV20-1 and J usage is TRBJ2-7, with TRBD2 matching over 9 bases. CDR3 length: 14 residues. Germline trimming cut 5 bases from V and 3 bases from J; bases unmatched to any gene: 8. Per germline, CDR1 DFQATT and CDR2 SNEGSKA (reference sequence). This CDR3 reads CSAEQGLAFYEQYF. CDR3 DNA: TGCAGTGCTGAACAGGGACTAGCTTTCTACGAGCAGTACTTC.

This clonotype was seen only a few times. The rearrangement joins TRBV20-1 to TRBJ2-1; 9 bases agree with TRBD1. The germline V gene has CDR1 DFQATT and CDR2 SNEGSKA (reference sequence). The CDR3 has 13 amino acids. The trim removed 4 bases at V and 7 bases at J, leaving 5 bases unmatched. Here the CDR3 reads CSATGQGVNEQFF. CDR3 coding DNA: TGCAGTGCTACGGGACAGGGTGTAAATGAGCAGTTCTTC.

In this sample, this clonotype turned up a few times. Compared with germline, one end of the junction differs, possibly owing to a read error. The rearrangement uses TRBV20-1 and TRBJ2-7, with D possibly being TRBD2 (5 bases). The length of the CDR3 is 11 residues. From germline, CDR1 is DFQATT and CDR2 SNEGSKA (reference sequence). In DNA form, the CDR3 reads TGCAGTGCTGGAGACGCGGGCGAGCAGTACTTC. This translates into CSAGDAGEQYF.

The rearrangement uses TRBV21-1 and TRBJ2-7; the DNA was not compared with TRBD1, the D call given in the table. TRBV21-1 counts as a pseudogene. The CDR3 sequence is 13 residues long. In DNA, the CDR3 is TGTGCCAGCAGGCAGGGAAGTACCCACGAGCAGTACTTC. Protein: CASRQGSTHEQYF.

This chain connects TRBV24-1 to TRBJ2-3; D remains ambiguous. V dropped 4 bases and J dropped 3 bases, with 16 bases sitting between them. The germline gives CDR1 KGHDR, CDR2 SFDVKD. CDR3 size: 16 residues. CDR3 residues: CATSDSASIGTDTQYF. The CDR3 DNA reads TGTGCCACCAGTGACTCGGCATCTATAGGTACAGATACGCAGTATTTT.

This clonotype appeared a single time. The chain has TRBV7-3 and TRBJ2-5; 9 bases fit TRBD2. CDR1 SGHTA and CDR2 FQGTGA come from the germline V gene. This CDR3 is 15 amino acids long. J gave up 5 bases and V 8 bases, and 12 bases lay outside the gene matches. Here the CDR3 DNA reads TGTGCCAGCGGCACCCAGGAGCGGGGGGTTGAGACCCAGTACTTC. Amino acid sequence: CASGTQERGVETQYF.

The V and J genes are TRBV19 and TRBJ2-2; TRBD2 matches 14 bases. The V gene's germline CDR1 is LNHDA and CDR2 SQIVND (reference sequence). The ends lost 6 bases at V and 1 base at J; junction bases unmatched: 4. The CDR3 is 17 amino acids. The CDR3 nucleotides are TGTGCCAGTAGCGCGGGACTAGCGGGAGTGAACACCGGGGAGCTGTTTTTT. Translation: CASSAGLAGVNTGELFF. The full variable domain, with the rest looked up from reference TRBV19 and TRBJ2-2, is DGGITQSPKYLFRKEGQNVTLSCEQNLNHDAMYWYRQDPGQGLRLIYYSQIVNDFQKGDIAEGYSVSREKKESFPLTVTSAQKNPTAFYLCASSAGLAGVNTGELFFGEGSRLTVL.

This sequence joins TRBV6-1 and TRBJ2-3; TRBD1 agrees at 9 bases. The CDR3 runs 16 residues. CDR1 and CDR2 (germline): MNHNS, SASEGT. Trimming at V came to 6 bases and at J to 6 bases, leaving 13 bases not matched to a gene. This CDR3 reads CASSLLRGQGFDTQYF. CDR3 bases: TGTGCCAGCAGCCTTCTACGGGGACAGGGTTTTGATACGCAGTATTTT.

The chain has TRBV12-3 or TRBV12-4 and TRBJ2-7; D not resolved. The CDR3 is made up of 14 amino acids. Trimming shortened V by 2 bases and J by 5 bases, and 13 bases separated the two germline ends. CDR3 region: CASSLSSDLNEQYF. DNA for the CDR3: TGTGCCAGCAGTTTATCGTCCGACTTAAACGAGCAGTACTTC.

This rearrangement joins TRBV5-1 to TRBJ1-5; weak D call: TRBD1 (6 bases). V was clipped by 0 bases and J by 7 bases, with 11 bases between them. The germline V gene encodes CDR1 SGHRS and CDR2 YFSETQ. This CDR3 region has 14 residues. CDR3 nucleotide sequence: TGCGCCAGCAGCTTGGCACAGGGTAGCCAGCCCCAGCATTTT. Translation: CASSLAQGSQPQHF. The full variable domain, rest sourced from reference TRBV5-1 and TRBJ1-5, is KAGVTQTPRYLIKTRGQQVTLSCSPISGHRSVSWYQQTPGQGLQFLFEYFSETQRNKGNFPGRFSGRQFSNSRSEMNVSTLELGDSALYLCASSLAQGSQPQHFGDGTRLSIL.

The rearrangement links TRBV3-1 to TRBJ2-1; 10 bases agree with TRBD2. With 0 bases clipped from V and 8 bases from J, the junction kept 4 bases outside the gene matches. The CDR3 runs to 15 residues. Germline-derived CDR1 and CDR2 are LGHDT and YNNKEL (reference sequence). In nucleotides, the CDR3 is TGTGCCAGCAGCCAAGAATGGCTAGCGGGAGATGAGCAGTTCTTC. It encodes CASSQEWLAGDEQFF.

This clonotype was seen ten or more times. This rearrangement joins TRBV20-1 to TRBJ2-5; 12 positions agree with TRBD2. Per germline, CDR1 DFQATT and CDR2 SNEGSKA (reference sequence). This CDR3 comprises 15 residues. V was clipped by 2 bases and J by 2 bases; unmatched bases: 3. In DNA form, the CDR3 reads TGCAGTGCTAGACCCCTAGCGGGGGGGCAAGAGACCCAGTACTTC. It is translated as CSARPLAGGQETQYF.

The chain couples TRBV6-5 to TRBJ1-1; 8 bases match TRBD1. Germline V gene sequence: CDR1 MNHEY, CDR2 SVGAGI. The CDR3 contains 11 residues. J lost 11 bases, V lost 6 bases, and 5 bases had no gene match. CDR3 DNA sequence: TGTGCCAGCAGCAGGGGGCATGAGGCTTTCTTT. Its protein is CASSRGHEAFF.

The chain employs TRBV29-1 and TRBJ1-2; D not certain. The V end was cut by 4 bases, the J end by 9 bases, with 12 bases between. CDR1 and CDR2 from the germline V gene are SQVTM and ANQGSEA. CDR3 length equals 11 residues. CDR3 DNA sequence: TGCAGCGTTGTAATGGGAGACAGCTACACCTTC. Residues: CSVVMGDSYTF.

The chain carries TRBV7-2 and TRBJ2-1, with 9 positions matching TRBD2. Trimming cost V 3 bases and J 12 bases; bases outside gene matches: 9. Per the germline V gene, CDR1 is SGHTA and CDR2 is FQGNSA. The CDR3 length is 14 residues. In DNA, the CDR3 is TGTGCCAGCAGCTTGCGGGGGGGCCGAGATGGGCAGTTCTTC. Encoded protein: CASSLRGGRDGQFF.

This clonotype was observed a single time. The CDR3 DNA reads TGCGCCAGCAGCTTGCCTTCAAGTGACACTGAAGCTTTCTTT. Protein product: CASSLPSSDTEAFF. This chain uses TRBV5-1 with TRBJ1-1, with D uncertain. This CDR3 has 14 amino acids. Trimming cost V 1 base and J 3 bases, with 10 bases left between them. Germline assignment: CDR1 SGHRS and CDR2 YFSETQ. The full variable domain, completed using reference TRBV5-1 and TRBJ1-1, is KAGVTQTPRYLIKTRGQQVTLSCSPISGHRSVSWYQQTPGQGLQFLFEYFSETQRNKGNFPGRFSGRQFSNSRSEMNVSTLELGDSALYLCASSLPSSDTEAFFGQGTRLTVV.

This clonotype has only a few counts. V and J are TRBV11-1 and TRBJ2-7; possible D gene TRBD2, 6 bases. CDR3 length: 13 amino acids. Germline-derived CDR1 and CDR2 are SGHAT and FQDESV (reference sequence). Between the trimmed V and J ends, which lost 4 bases and 3 bases, there was a span of 10 bases. The DNA for the CDR3 is TGTGCCAGCAGCTGGGGGGTCGGCTACGAGCAGTACTTC. Translation: CASSWGVGYEQYF.

This chain uses TRBV3-1 with TRBJ2-3; TRBD2 might be the D (5 bases). This CDR3 has 15 residues. Trimming pared 4 bases from V and 2 bases from J, leaving 13 bases between. From germline, CDR1 is LGHDT and CDR2 YNNKEL (reference sequence). CDR3 region: CASSPRTYFTDTQYF. CDR3 DNA: TGTGCCAGCAGCCCCAGGACTTACTTCACAGATACGCAGTATTTT.

This clonotype was seen at least ten times. This rearrangement joins TRBV5-6 to TRBJ2-7, with D tentatively TRBD2 (5 bases). In germline, CDR1 is SGHDT, CDR2 YYEEEE. CDR3 length: 15 amino acids. V lost 4 bases, J lost 7 bases, and 21 bases lay in between. CDR3 coding DNA: TGTGCCAGCAGCCCGGACGGCAGGCGGGTCGCGGAGCAGTACTTC. Residues: CASSPDGRRVAEQYF.

This clonotype was counted a few times. The genes are TRBV6-1 and TRBJ2-5; 8 nucleotides agree with TRBD1. Gene TRBJ2-7 matches the end of the DNA better, so the J call may be wrong. CDR1 is MNHNS and CDR2 is SASEGT in the germline V gene. This CDR3 has 13 residues. DNA for the CDR3: TGTGCCAGCAGGGTAGGACAGGGCTTCGAGCAGTACTTC. Its translation is CASRVGQGFEQYF.

Here the CDR3 reads CSAPKGEIGIEQYF. The CDR3 DNA sequence: TGCAGTGCCCCCAAGGGGGAGATAGGAATCGAGCAGTACTTC. The rearrangement uses TRBV20-1 and TRBJ2-7; a weak D match, TRBD1 (6 bases). CDR3 length: 14 residues. The germline V and J ends were trimmed by 6 bases and 6 bases, with 21 bases remaining between them. Germline V CDR1 and CDR2: DFQATT, SNEGSKA (reference sequence).